The 12 T cell receptor beta chains reported below all come from one sample, sequenced in a study of blood T cell repertoires in COVID-19. Data came from immunoSEQ multiplex PCR; TCRdb stores just in-frame clones and leaves some out. The data show some 390,000 clones, with approximately 86% seen just once and around 2.9% held by the top ten. Material for sequencing was peripheral blood. The receptors originated from a human donor in a cohort sampled during active COVID-19.

The chain links TRBV30 to TRBJ2-2; D is perhaps TRBD1 (6 bases). The CDR3 extends over 15 amino acids. Trimming removed 1 base at V and 5 bases at J, with 14 bases between. Germline V lookup: CDR1 GTSNPN, CDR2 SVGIG (reference sequence). CDR3 nucleotides: TGTGCCTGGAGTGGCACAATCAGGGGAACCGGGGAGCTGTTTTTT. Translating gives CAWSGTIRGTGELFF.

A few counts support this clone. This chain connects TRBV5-4 to TRBJ1-1; tentatively, D is TRBD1 (5 bases). The V end was cut by 3 bases, the J end by 5 bases, with 11 bases between. The CDR3 is made up of 13 amino acids. CDR1 and CDR2 (germline): SGHNT, YYREEE (reference sequence). The CDR3 sequence: CASSSGEGTEAFF. CDR3 nucleotides: TGTGCCAGCAGCTCGGGAGAGGGGACTGAAGCTTTCTTT.

CDR3 coding DNA: TGTGCCATCAGTAACAGGGGGGATTCACCCCTCCACTTT. This translates into CAISNRGDSPLHF. V is TRBV10-3 and J is TRBJ1-6; 8 bases line up with TRBD1. V shed 5 bases and J 8 bases; nucleotides not matched to a gene: 2. This CDR3 has 13 amino acids. Germline lookup yields CDR1 ENHRY and CDR2 SYGVKD.

Regarding this clone: This sample includes further DNA sequences coding for the same CDR3. V gene TRBV5-4 combines with J gene TRBJ2-5; 7 bases map to TRBD2. Germline CDR1 and CDR2: SGHNT and YYREEE (reference sequence). The V segment lost 2 bases and the J segment 2 bases; nucleotides outside the gene matches: 3. This CDR3 spans 14 amino acids. CDR3 amino acids: CASSLTGLQETQYF. The CDR3 bases are TGTGCCAGCAGCTTAACGGGACTACAAGAGACCCAGTACTTC.

V usage is TRBV6-1 and J usage is TRBJ2-3; D remains unclear. The CDR3 runs 14 residues. Germline assignment: CDR1 MNHNS and CDR2 SASEGT. Trimming took off 5 bases at V and 1 base at J, with 10 bases between the two ends. CDR3 DNA: TGTGCCAGCAGTTCCGGGTTTCGCACAGATACGCAGTATTTT. The encoded protein is CASSSGFRTDTQYF.

The rearrangement uses TRBV11-2 and TRBJ2-7; possibly TRBD1 for D (6 bases). Between the trimmed V and J ends, which lost 2 bases and 2 bases, there was a span of 7 bases. The CDR3 loop spans 13 amino acids. Looked up from germline, CDR1 is SGHAT and CDR2 is FQNNGV. DNA of the CDR3: TGTGCCAGCAGCTTATACAGGGCCTACGAGCAGTACTTC. This sequence encodes CASSLYRAYEQYF.

For the CDR3, the DNA is TGTGCCAGCAGTGGCTTACTCGGGACACGGGTATACAATGAGCAGTTCTTC. Translating it yields CASSGLLGTRVYNEQFF. The genes are TRBV2 and TRBJ2-1; TRBD1 is a possible D gene (6 bases). Germline V gene lookup returns CDR1 SNHLY and CDR2 FYNNEI. Trimming pared 4 bases from V and 4 bases from J, leaving 20 bases between. The CDR3 contains 17 residues.

This clone was recorded once. This chain joins TRBV15 and TRBJ2-1, with TRBD2 identical over 7 bases. Germline lookup yields CDR1 LNHNV and CDR2 YYDKDF (reference sequence). With V trimmed by 9 bases and J by 4 bases, 15 bases remained unmatched. The CDR3 is 16 amino acids. The CDR3 is CATATPGTIKYNEQFF. CDR3 nucleotides: TGTGCCACTGCCACTCCCGGGACTATAAAGTACAATGAGCAGTTCTTC. Looking up the rest from reference TRBV15 and TRBJ2-1 gives the full variable domain: DAMVIQNPRYQVTQFGKPVTLSCSQTLNHNVMYWYQQKSSQAPKLLFHYYDKDFNNEADTPDNFQSRRPNTSFCFLDIRSPGLGDTAMYLCATATPGTIKYNEQFFGPGTRLTVL.

In the case of this clone: Other DNA sequences within the sample encode an identical CDR3. This sequence joins TRBV5-1 and TRBJ1-1, with D perhaps TRBD1 (6 bases). The CDR3 loop spans 14 amino acids. Looked up from germline, CDR1 is SGHRS and CDR2 is YFSETQ. V lost 4 bases, J lost 4 bases, and 14 bases lay in between. The CDR3 reads CASSPGRGGTEAFF. The CDR3 DNA reads TGCGCCAGCAGCCCGGGGCGAGGGGGCACTGAAGCTTTCTTT.

The DNA for the CDR3 is TGTGCCAGCAGTGGGCTGGGACTAGCGGGGCAAGAGACCCAGTACTTC. It yields the protein CASSGLGLAGQETQYF. V is TRBV2 and J is TRBJ2-5; TRBD2 aligns across 13 bases. The CDR3 is 16 amino acids. After removal of 4 bases from V and 2 bases from J, the junction contained 4 bases not matched to a gene. Per the germline V gene, CDR1 is SNHLY and CDR2 is FYNNEI.

The rearrangement joins TRBV4-1 to TRBJ2-1, with no clear D. This CDR3 is 16 amino acids long. The V and J ends lost 0 bases and 0 bases respectively, with 9 bases between them. In germline, CDR1 is MGHRA, CDR2 YSYEKL. The CDR3: CASSQDLGSSYNEQFF. In DNA, the CDR3 is TGCGCCAGCAGCCAAGATTTGGGCTCCTCCTACAATGAGCAGTTCTTC.

The chain carries TRBV18 and TRBJ2-7; D perhaps matches TRBD2 (6 bases). The CDR3 contains 17 residues. Germline V gene lookup returns CDR1 KGHSH and CDR2 LQKENI. Trimming took off 2 bases at V and 5 bases at J, with 22 bases between the two ends. DNA of the CDR3: TGTGCCAGCTCACCAACAGGAGGGGCCTCGGTACGAGACGAGCAGTACTTC. Translating it yields CASSPTGGASVRDEQYF.